The rows below give T cell receptor beta chains drawn from one sample of a study of shared clonotypes between healthy human individuals. Repertoires were generated with immunoSEQ multiplex PCR, while TCRdb's copy carries only in-frame clones and drops some. The sample lists approximately 740,000 clones, nearly 95% seen once, with nearly 25% in the top ten. The sample comprised naive CD8+ T cells sorted from blood. The receptors stem from a man aged 25-45 years in good health. Both conserved end residues are part of each CDR3. A D gene is named only where the DNA matches it firmly. Part of the rows lack a size; the others show once, few, many or a class for expanded clones.

size	J	V	D	DNA	CDR3
.	TRBJ2-7	TRBV27	TRBD2	TGTGCCAGCAGTTTAGGTCTAGCGGGACTCGAGCAGTACTTC	CASSLGLAGLEQYF
.	TRBJ2-1	TRBV5-4	.	TGTGCCAGCAGCTTGGCAGGAATTTACAATGAGCAGTTCTTC	CASSLAGIYNEQFF
.	TRBJ1-1	TRBV6-5	.	TGTGCCAGCAGTTACGGGGGGAGCCTCCAGGTTTTCTTT	CASSYGGSLQVFF
.	TRBJ2-2	TRBV13	.	TGTGCCAGCAGCTTAGTCAGGGTCGGCACCGGGGAGCTGTTTTTT	CASSLVRVGTGELFF
.	TRBJ2-1	TRBV19	TRBD2	TGTGCCAGTAGCCATGGGACTAGCGGTTACAATGAGCAGTTCTTC	CASSHGTSGYNEQFF
.	TRBJ2-7	TRBV7-9	TRBD1	TGTGCCAGCAGCGGGACAGAAGCCTACGAGCAGTACTTC	CASSGTEAYEQYF
.	TRBJ2-1	TRBV7-9	.	TGTGCCAGCAGCTTATACCTGGATGAGCAGTTCTTC	CASSLYLDEQFF
.	TRBJ1-5	TRBV7-8	.	TGTGCCAGCAGCTTAGCTCCGGGTCAGCCCCAGCATTTT	CASSLAPGQPQHF
.	TRBJ2-5	TRBV10-2	.	TGCGCCAGCAGTGAGTATGTGGCAGCCCAAGAGACCCAGTACTTC	CASSEYVAAQETQYF
.	TRBJ1-3	TRBV6-1	TRBD1	TGTGCCAGCAGTGAATCCCACAGGGGAGGAAACACCATATATTTT	CASSESHRGGNTIYF
.	TRBJ2-1	TRBV27	TRBD2	TGTGCCAGCAGTGCTATCGCGGGTGGCGGGAGGGCCCCATACAATGAGCAGTTCTTC	CASSAIAGGGRAPYNEQFF
.	TRBJ2-1	TRBV7-3	.	TGTGCCAGCAGCTTTTTTTTAGGGAGTATCGACAATGAGCAGTTCTTC	CASSFFLGSIDNEQFF
.	TRBJ2-7	TRBV5-6	TRBD2	TGTGCCAGCAGCTCGGGACTAGCGGGAGGGTACGAGCAGTACTTC	CASSSGLAGGYEQYF
.	TRBJ2-1	TRBV29-1	.	TGCAGCGTTGAAGATCCCAGACAGAGCTCCTACAATGAGCAGTTCTTC	CSVEDPRQSSYNEQFF
.	TRBJ2-2	TRBV6-5	TRBD1	TGTGCCAGCAGTTACACGGGACAGCCCGGGGAGCTGTTTTTT	CASSYTGQPGELFF
.	TRBJ2-7	TRBV29-1	TRBD2	TGCAGCGTTGAAGAACCGGGACTAGCGGGAGTCTTCTCCTACGAGCAGTACTTC	CSVEEPGLAGVFSYEQYF
.	TRBJ1-2	TRBV9	TRBD1	TGTGCCAGCAGCCGTGGCCTTGGGGGACAGGGAGCCTATGGCTACACCTTC	CASSRGLGGQGAYGYTF
.	TRBJ2-7	TRBV19	.	TGTGCCAGTAGTCCTGCAGTAACCTACGAGCAGTACTTC	CASSPAVTYEQYF
.	TRBJ2-3	TRBV6-6	TRBD2	TGTGCCAGCAGTTATGAGTTAGCGGGAGGCACAGATACGCAGTATTTT	CASSYELAGGTDTQYF
.	TRBJ1-5	TRBV28	.	TGTGCCAGCAGTTGGTACAATCAGCCCCAGCATTTT	CASSWYNQPQHF
.	TRBJ2-7	TRBV4-3	TRBD2	TGCGCCAGCAGCCAAGATTCCAGCGGGAGACTCGAGCAGTACTTC	CASSQDSSGRLEQYF
.	TRBJ2-7	TRBV4-3	.	TGCGCCAGCAGCCAAGATCGTCGGAGCCCGAGGATCGAGCAGTACTTC	CASSQDRRSPRIEQYF
.	TRBJ2-3	TRBV5-4	TRBD2	TGTGCCAGCAGCTTGGGACTAGCGGGGACAGATACGCAGTATTTT	CASSLGLAGTDTQYF
.	TRBJ2-1	TRBV27	.	TGTGCCAGCAGTCCGATCACGACACTAGGGGACAATGAGCAGTTCTTC	CASSPITTLGDNEQFF
few	TRBJ2-5	TRBV25-1	.	TGTGCCAGCAGCCAACTAGGGGGAGACCCCCAAGAGACCCAGTACTTC	CASSQLGGDPQETQYF
once	TRBJ2-2	TRBV6-5	.	TGTGCCAGCAGCGGCCGGGACACCTTCACCGGGGAGCTGTTTTTT	CASSGRDTFTGELFF
.	TRBJ2-7	TRBV15	.	TGTGCCACCAGCACCAGTCCTAGCTACGAGCAGTACTTC	CATSTSPSYEQYF
.	TRBJ2-7	TRBV7-8	TRBD1	TGTGCCAGCAGCTTATACCTGACGGACAGGAACACCTACGAGCAGTACTTC	CASSLYLTDRNTYEQYF
.	TRBJ2-2	TRBV11-1	.	TGTGCCAGCAGCTTAGCGCACGGGAACACCGGGGAGCTGTTTTTT	CASSLAHGNTGELFF
.	TRBJ2-7	TRBV19	TRBD1	TGTGCCAGTAGCAGCCGGGACAGATCCTACGAGCAGTACTTC	CASSSRDRSYEQYF
.	TRBJ2-3	TRBV6-5	.	TGTGCCAGCAGTTACTCGAGGGCGGCAGATACGCAGTATTTT	CASSYSRAADTQYF
.	TRBJ2-7	TRBV9	TRBD1	TGTGCCAGCAGCGCCAGGGACAGGGGGAACGAGCAGTACTTC	CASSARDRGNEQYF
.	TRBJ2-1	TRBV2	.	TGTGCGGGAAGAGGGGGGCGGGAGCCGGGCAATGAGCAGTTCTTC	CAGRGGREPGNEQFF
.	TRBJ2-1	TRBV2	.	TGTGCCAGCAGTGACCTAAAGGGCCTCTACAATGAGCAGTTCTTC	CASSDLKGLYNEQFF
.	TRBJ2-7	TRBV19	TRBD1	TGTGCCAGTACCGGACAGGGGCTCGAGCAGTACTTC	CASTGQGLEQYF
.	TRBJ2-1	TRBV27	TRBD2	TGTGCCAGCAGTTTATACCCGGGACTAGCGGGAGTAGGCTATGAGCAGTTCTTC	CASSLYPGLAGVGYEQFF
once	TRBJ1-1	TRBV19	TRBD1	TGTGCCAGTAGGTGGACAGGGAACACTGAAGCTTTCTTT	CASRWTGNTEAFF
.	TRBJ2-1	TRBV7-9	.	TGTGCCAGCAGCTTAATACAGGGCCCCGGGGATGAGCAGTTCTTC	CASSLIQGPGDEQFF
.	TRBJ2-1	TRBV28	.	TGTGCCAGCAGGCAGTTCGATGAGCAGTTCTTC	CASRQFDEQFF
.	TRBJ2-3	TRBV7-2	.	TGTGCCAGCAGCTTAAAGGTTAGGAGCACAGATACGCAGTATTTT	CASSLKVRSTDTQYF
.	TRBJ2-2	TRBV13	.	TGTGCCAGCAGCTCCCGCCCTGGGGGGGAGCTGTTTTTT	CASSSRPGGELFF
.	TRBJ2-7	TRBV6-1	.	TGTGCCAGCAGACAGGAGTACTACGAGCAGTACTTC	CASRQEYYEQYF
.	TRBJ2-1	TRBV5-1	TRBD2	TGCGCCAGCAGCTTGGCCATTAGCGGGAGGGTAACGAGGAATGAGCAGTTCTTC	CASSLAISGRVTRNEQFF
.	TRBJ2-1	TRBV10-1	.	TGCGCCAGCAGTGGGTCCCGCGGCCCGAGCTCCTACAATGAGCAGTTCTTC	CASSGSRGPSSYNEQFF
.	TRBJ2-2	TRBV7-9	.	TGTGCCAGCAGCTTAGCGCGTAGCCCCGGGGAGCTGTTTTTT	CASSLARSPGELFF
.	TRBJ2-1	TRBV14	TRBD1	TGTGCCAGCAGCTCCGGACAGGGGCCCTACAATGAGCAGTTCTTC	CASSSGQGPYNEQFF
once	TRBJ2-3	TRBV16	TRBD1	TGTGCCAGCAGCCGACTGACAGGGGGCGAGGATACGCAGTATTTT	CASSRLTGGEDTQYF
.	TRBJ2-1	TRBV7-2	TRBD2	TGTGCCAGCAGCTTAGCGACTAGCGGGATTATGGATGAGCAGTTCTTC	CASSLATSGIMDEQFF
.	TRBJ2-7	TRBV27	TRBD2	TGTGCCAGTTCTCCGGGACTAGCGGCCCTTTACGAGCAGTACTTC	CASSPGLAALYEQYF
.	TRBJ2-7	TRBV2	.	TGTGCCAGCATGGGGTCCTCGCCTACCTACGAGCAGTACTTC	CASMGSSPTYEQYF
.	TRBJ1-1	TRBV6-1	.	TGTGCCAGCAGTGAACGAGGGGGGGGTCCTGAAGCTTTCTTT	CASSERGGGPEAFF
.	TRBJ2-3	TRBV28	.	TGTGCCAGCCTAATGACTGGTGAAGATACGCAGTATTTT	CASLMTGEDTQYF